This passage covers 8 T cell receptor beta chains from one sample sequenced in a study of regulatory T cells in long-lasting Graves disease (dated by TCRdb to about 2021). The sample's time point, from its label and the paper: persistent/refractory GD, antithyroid drugs over 5 years with positive TRAb. For both TCR sequencing and RNA sequencing, RNA was extracted from PBMCs using TRIzol. Receptor amplification or capture employed multiplex PCR. Sequenced on an Illumina HiSeq 4000. iRepertoire HTBI primers and Arm-PCR amplification of CDR3 regions were used to construct TCR beta libraries. The public reads were quality trimmed at Q25 with fastp and then assembled into clones with MiXCR by TCRdb, keeping productive beta chains. Every CDR3 protein is listed once, alongside the most common genes and DNA of its rows. Counted in this sample were approximately 690,000 distinct CDR3 sequences; about 30% of them appeared once. About two fifths of the sample comes from the top ten.

Sequencing was performed on peripheral blood mononuclear cells (PBMCs), taken when the disease was refractory, from a patient treated with antithyroid drugs. These receptors originate from a female donor with Graves disease.

The chain uses TRBV30 and TRBJ1-4, with a weak D call TRBD1 (6 bases). Germline loops: CDR1 GTSNPN, CDR2 SVGIG (reference sequence). The CDR3 loop spans 15 amino acids. Trimming took off 0 bases at V and 7 bases at J, with 15 bases between the two ends. The CDR3 coding sequence is TGTGCCTGGAGTGTACGAGGAGGGGGGAGTGAAAAACTGTTTTTT. Its translation is CAWSVRGGGSEKLFF.

This clonotype came up many times. J is TRBJ2-7 and V is TRBV12-3 or TRBV12-4, with 13 bases matching TRBD2. The CDR3 has 15 residues. With 6 bases clipped from V and 2 bases from J, the junction kept 4 bases outside the gene matches. In nucleotides, the CDR3 is TGTGCCAGCAGCTTCGGACTAGCGGGAGCCTACGAGCAGTACTTC. Translating gives CASSFGLAGAYEQYF.

The chain has TRBV2 and TRBJ2-1, with 8 bases aligning to TRBD2. This CDR3 spans 15 amino acids. Losses at the gene ends were 6 bases for V and 9 bases for J; bases not matched to a gene: 13. Germline CDR1 reads SNHLY; CDR2 reads FYNNEI. CDR3 bases: TGTGCCAGCAGCAGTATCCGGGGGGGGTATTCTGAGCAGTTCTTC. Amino acid sequence: CASSSIRGGYSEQFF.

This clonotype was observed at least ten times. The chain has TRBV20-1 and TRBJ1-4, with a tentative D call TRBD1 (6 bases). V lost 1 base to trimming and J lost 8 bases, with 23 bases between them. CDR1 DFQATT and CDR2 SNEGSKA come from the germline V gene (reference sequence). The CDR3 covers 17 residues. For the CDR3, the DNA is TGCAGTGCTAGAGGACAGGCTACGCGGGGGGAGGCGGAAAAACTGTTTTTT. Amino acids: CSARGQATRGEAEKLFF.

The rearrangement uses TRBV6-1 and TRBJ2-2, with D possibly TRBD1 on 6 matching bases. V lost 3 bases to trimming and J lost 3 bases, with 17 bases between them. Germline assignment: CDR1 MNHNS and CDR2 SASEGT. CDR3 length equals 17 residues. The DNA of the CDR3 is TGTGCCAGCAGTGATCCTCGCGACAGGCCATACACCGGGGAGCTGTTTTTT. This codes for CASSDPRDRPYTGELFF.

This clonotype showed up just a few times. The J gene is TRBJ1-5, the V gene TRBV2; no firm D call. The germline CDR1 and CDR2 sequences are SNHLY and FYNNEI. Trimming pared 3 bases from V and 3 bases from J, leaving 9 bases between. The CDR3 consists of 14 residues. The CDR3, as DNA: TGTGCCAGCAGTGATGAACCCCCCAATCAGCCCCAGCATTTT. It yields the protein CASSDEPPNQPQHF.

Only a few counts were recorded for this clonotype. The chain has TRBV27 and TRBJ1-2; D may be TRBD1 (5 bases). Germline assignment: CDR1 MNHEY and CDR2 SMNVEV (reference sequence). The CDR3 extends over 16 amino acids. V gave up 3 bases and J gave up 0 bases, with 14 bases separating them. The CDR3, as DNA: TGTGCCAGCAGTTTCCTAAGGGGCGGGACTAACTATGGCTACACCTTC. This encodes CASSFLRGGTNYGYTF.

There are a few counts of this clonotype. With a much larger clone just one base away, this may be a read error. The chain joins TRBV3-1 to TRBJ2-4; no clear D gene. The J call is uncertain, as TRBJ1-2 better fits the DNA end. Looked up from germline, CDR1 is LGHDT and CDR2 is YNNKEL (reference sequence). This CDR3 region has 14 residues. CDR3 loop: CASSYEQKNYDYTF. The CDR3 nucleotides are TGTGCCAGCAGCTACGAACAGAAAAACTATGACTACACCTTC.